Listed below are T cell receptor beta chains from one sample, sequenced in a study of T-cell reconstitution after alpha-beta-depleted transplantation in children. TCRdb reprocessed the PCR reads with MiXCR, giving one entry per CDR3 protein. The table records some 490,000 distinct CDR3 sequences, roughly an eighth of them present only once. The sequencing here drew on PBMCs from the stem cell graft donor, taken from the stem cell graft. The receptor set was obtained from a human donor who donated a stem cell graft to a child with combined immunodeficiency. Both conserved end residues are part of each CDR3. The D gene is left open where the match is weak. Some rows have no size entry. The others give once, few or many, or a class for an expanded clone.

D | J | size | V | CDR3 | DNA
NA | TRBJ1-5 | NA | TRBV29-1 | CSDQIDSNQPQHF | TGCAGCGACCAAATCGACTCGAACCAGCCCCAGCATTTT
NA | TRBJ2-3 | few | TRBV6-1 | CASSIWEPVRTDTQYF | TGTGCCAGCAGTATATGGGAGCCCGTACGGACAGATACGCAGTATTTT
TRBD1 | TRBJ2-1 | many | TRBV15 | CATSGQGVYNEQFF | TGTGCCACCTCGGGACAGGGGGTCTACAATGAGCAGTTCTTC
NA | TRBJ2-2 | few | TRBV7-2 | CASSSDKVELFF | TGTGCCAGCAGCTCGGACAAGGTGGAGCTGTTTTTT
TRBD1 | TRBJ2-7 | few | TRBV7-9 | CASSLWGQGAYEQYF | TGTGCCAGCAGCTTATGGGGACAGGGGGCCTACGAGCAGTACTTC
TRBD2 | TRBJ2-1 | few | TRBV30 | CAWSVFRGTSGNNEQFF | TGTGCCTGGAGTGTATTTCGTGGGACTAGCGGTAACAATGAGCAGTTCTTC
NA | TRBJ2-7 | NA | TRBV20-1 | CSAQSGTSTSYEQYF | TGCAGTGCGCAGTCCGGGACAAGTACCTCCTACGAGCAGTACTTC
TRBD1 | TRBJ1-4 | NA | TRBV7-9 | CASSSRTGATNEKLFF | TGTGCCAGCAGCTCCCGGACAGGAGCGACTAATGAAAAACTGTTTTTT
NA | TRBJ1-4 | NA | TRBV6-5 | CASSYRQAGTNEKLFF | TGTGCCAGCAGTTACAGGCAGGCGGGAACTAATGAAAAACTGTTTTTT
TRBD1 | TRBJ1-1 | few | TRBV10-3 | CAISPGQGYPEAFF | TGTGCCATCAGCCCGGGACAGGGATATCCTGAAGCTTTCTTT
NA | TRBJ1-1 | NA | TRBV4-3 | CACSQVGQKNTEAFF | TGCGCCTGCAGCCAAGTCGGGCAGAAGAACACTGAAGCTTTCTTT
TRBD2 | TRBJ2-2 | NA | TRBV24-1 | CATSDLSGRRTGELFF | TGTGCCACCAGTGATCTTAGCGGGAGGCGGACCGGGGAGCTGTTTTTT
NA | TRBJ2-1 | many | TRBV4-1 | CASSQDRGEQFF | TGCGCCAGCAGCCAAGATAGGGGTGAGCAGTTCTTC
TRBD2 | TRBJ2-7 | many | TRBV5-1 | CASSLVASGGYEQYF | TGCGCCAGCAGCTTGGTCGCTAGCGGGGGGTACGAGCAGTACTTC
NA | TRBJ1-2 | few | TRBV5-6 | CASSARPGAWGYTF | TGTGCCAGCAGCGCACGTCCGGGGGCCTGGGGCTACACCTTC
NA | TRBJ1-1 | few | TRBV2 | CASSKGEAFF | TGTGCCAGCAGCAAGGGAGAAGCTTTCTTT
NA | TRBJ1-5 | many | TRBV30 | CAWSPPGDGNQPQHF | TGTGCCTGGAGTCCCCCAGGGGATGGCAATCAGCCCCAGCATTTT
NA | TRBJ2-6 | few | TRBV19 | CASSISLGSGANVLTF | TGTGCCAGTAGTATTAGTTTGGGCTCTGGGGCCAACGTCCTGACTTTC
TRBD1 | TRBJ2-5 | few | TRBV6-5 | CASSYSRQGKTQYF | TGTGCCAGCAGTTACTCCCGACAGGGCAAGACCCAGTACTTC
NA | TRBJ1-6 | few | TRBV5-6 | CASSLGGSSYNSPLHF | TGTGCCAGCAGCTTGGGGGGAAGCTCCTATAATTCACCCCTCCACTTT
NA | TRBJ2-7 | few | TRBV10-3 | CATGTASSYEQYF | TGTGCCACCGGGACCGCGAGCTCCTACGAGCAGTACTTC
NA | TRBJ2-3 | NA | TRBV28 | CASSSTGTRLGHTQYF | TGTGCCAGCAGTTCAACCGGGACGCGGCTCGGGCATACGCAGTATTTT
TRBD1 | TRBJ1-4 | many | TRBV7-6 | CASSLRATGGLTNEKLFF | TGTGCCAGCAGCTTAAGGGCAACAGGGGGCTTAACTAATGAAAAACTGTTTTTT
NA | TRBJ2-1 | many | TRBV7-6 | CASSLVTQGYNEQFF | TGTGCCAGCAGCTTAGTAACACAGGGCTACAATGAGCAGTTCTTC
NA | TRBJ2-3 | few | TRBV24-1 | CATSDRKPRDSSQYF | TGTGCCACCAGTGACCGAAAACCCAGGGACTCTTCGCAGTATTTT
TRBD1 | TRBJ2-7 | NA | TRBV19 | CASSMDRGSYEQYF | TGTGCCAGTAGTATGGACAGGGGTTCCTACGAGCAGTACTTC
NA | TRBJ2-3 | few | TRBV4-1 | CASSWGASTDTQYF | TGCGCCAGCAGTTGGGGAGCTAGCACAGATACGCAGTATTTT
NA | TRBJ2-2 | few | TRBV2 | CASRGGQNTGELFF | TGTGCCAGCAGGGGTGGTCAGAACACCGGGGAGCTGTTTTTT
NA | TRBJ2-1 | many | TRBV12-3/TRBV12-4 | CASAWIYNEQFF | TGTGCCAGTGCTTGGATCTACAATGAGCAGTTCTTC
NA | TRBJ2-5 | NA | TRBV14 | CASSQVSGRGTQYF | TGTGCCAGCAGCCAAGTGAGCGGCCGGGGGACCCAGTACTTC
TRBD1 | TRBJ1-1 | many | TRBV7-9 | CASSDQTGANTEAFF | TGTGCCAGCAGCGATCAGACAGGGGCGAACACTGAAGCTTTCTTT
TRBD1 | TRBJ2-5 | NA | TRBV6-1 | CASSKRLQGDLSFF | TGTGCCAGCAGCAAGAGATTACAGGGGGATCTCTCGTTTTTC
TRBD2 | TRBJ2-7 | many | TRBV4-2 | CASSQGDLAGGSYEQYF | TGTGCCAGCAGCCAAGGGGATTTGGCGGGGGGGTCCTACGAGCAGTACTTC
TRBD1 | TRBJ1-5 | NA | TRBV5-1 | CASSSGGRDQPQHF | TGCGCCAGCAGCTCAGGGGGCAGGGATCAGCCCCAGCATTTT
TRBD1 | TRBJ2-7 | few | TRBV6-2/TRBV6-3 | CASRRGQGMYEQYF | TGTGCCAGCAGAAGAGGACAGGGAATGTACGAGCAGTACTTC
NA | TRBJ1-2 | NA | TRBV11-2 | CASSSLVTAYGYTF | TGTGCCAGCAGCTCCCTTGTAACGGCATATGGCTACACCTTC
NA | TRBJ2-5 | NA | TRBV20-1 | CSASKIAAETQYF | TGCAGTGCTAGCAAAATAGCTGCGGAGACCCAGTACTTC
TRBD1 | TRBJ2-3 | few | TRBV11-2 | CASSMETGALSDTQYF | TGTGCCAGCAGCATGGAGACAGGGGCCCTCTCAGATACGCAGTATTTT
NA | TRBJ1-4 | NA | TRBV15 | CATSRINKDEKLFF | TGTGCCACCAGCAGGATAAACAAGGATGAAAAACTGTTTTTT
NA | TRBJ1-5 | few | TRBV12-3/TRBV12-4 | CASSFAANSNQPQHF | TGTGCCAGCAGTTTTGCGGCAAATAGCAATCAGCCCCAGCATTTT
NA | TRBJ2-5 | NA | TRBV6-2/TRBV6-3 | CASSYLALAGTTLQETQYF | TGTGCCAGCAGTTATCTCGCTTTGGCCGGGACAACTCTTCAAGAGACCCAGTACTTC
TRBD2 | TRBJ2-7 | many | TRBV29-1 | CSVDEGLAGEQYF | TGCAGCGTTGACGAGGGACTAGCGGGCGAGCAGTACTTC
NA | TRBJ1-6 | few | TRBV27 | CASSLRYRVWSPLHF | TGTGCCAGCAGTTTACGGTACAGGGTGTGGTCACCCCTCCACTTT
TRBD1 | TRBJ2-7 | few | TRBV2 | CASSAGTVAYEQYF | TGTGCCAGCAGTGCTGGGACAGTGGCGTACGAGCAGTACTTC
TRBD2 | TRBJ2-1 | NA | TRBV29-1 | CSVASGRSYNEQFF | TGCAGCGTTGCTAGCGGGAGGAGTTACAATGAGCAGTTCTTC
NA | TRBJ2-2 | few | TRBV30 | CAWRGSTGELFF | TGTGCCTGGAGGGGAAGCACCGGGGAGCTGTTTTTT
NA | TRBJ2-3 | few | TRBV7-2 | CASSLVGTDYTDTQYF | TGTGCCAGCAGCTTAGTAGGGACGGACTACACAGATACGCAGTATTTT
NA | TRBJ2-3 | many | TRBV5-6 | CASSSGTDTQYF | TGTGCCAGCAGTTCGGGCACAGATACGCAGTATTTT
NA | TRBJ1-5 | few | TRBV7-8 | CASTSEGLGASQPQHF | TGTGCCAGCACCTCAGAAGGGTTGGGGGCCTCTCAGCCCCAGCATTTT
TRBD1 | TRBJ1-5 | NA | TRBV5-5 | CASRPGTGVQPQHF | TGTGCCAGCAGGCCAGGGACAGGGGTTCAGCCCCAGCATTTT
NA | TRBJ2-5 | NA | TRBV5-1 | CASSLSSSRETQYF | TGCGCCAGCAGCTTATCTAGCTCCAGAGAGACCCAGTACTTC
TRBD1 | TRBJ1-2 | few | TRBV12-3/TRBV12-4 | CASSFLGQGEGYTF | TGTGCCAGCAGTTTCCTTGGACAGGGCGAGGGCTACACCTTC
TRBD2 | TRBJ2-1 | many | TRBV12-3/TRBV12-4 | CASSLAGGPTNEQFF | TGTGCCAGCAGTCTAGCGGGGGGGCCCACAAATGAGCAGTTCTTC
NA | TRBJ2-5 | NA | TRBV28 | CASRGRRETQYF | TGTGCCAGCAGAGGGAGGAGGGAGACCCAGTACTTC
NA | TRBJ2-3 | NA | TRBV5-4 | CASSLWIGRGDTQYF | TGTGCCAGCAGCTTGTGGATCGGTCGGGGAGATACGCAGTATTTT
TRBD2 | TRBJ2-3 | many | TRBV20-1 | CSAVERGGIDTQYF | TGCAGTGCCGTGGAGCGGGGGGGTATAGATACGCAGTATTTT